This TCR beta chain originates from a study of blood T cells in healthy people across ages. The ends lost 8 bases at V and 5 bases at J; junction bases unmatched: 10. CDR3 length equals 14 residues. Looked up from germline, CDR1 is DFQATT and CDR2 is SNEGSKA (reference sequence). Study-level findings and limits: The study found more naive CD4+ cells and higher diversity in long-lived than aged donors. Any changes in expanded clonotypes were possibly confounded, as donor CMV status remained unknown.

A sample-barcoded 5' primer and a J-beta primer mix were used in a second PCR of about 6 to 12 cycles. MiXCR was run by TCRdb on the 5' RACE reads, yielding one entry per CDR3 protein. The sample contains under 850,000 distinct CDR3 sequences, around 36% of which appear only once. As to this clonotype: Its specificity is not known.

The rearrangement uses TRBV20-1 and TRBJ2-3; 10 positions agree with TRBD1. The specimen sequenced was blood. The source of this sequence is a man between 18 and 35 years old in good health. DNA for the CDR3: TGCAGTAGTCATGGGGACAGGGGCAAAGATACGCAGTATTTT. Its protein product is CSSHGDRGKDTQYF.